The 14 T cell receptor beta chains given below trace back to one sample, sequenced in a study of PD-L1 blockade in urothelial cancer. The assay was immunoSEQ multiplex PCR, and TCRdb's table has in-frame clones only and misses some. The sample lists 40,000 to 55,000 clones; about 80% were seen once. The material sequenced was PBMCs, taken around atezolizumab (anti-PD-L1) treatment. The receptor set was obtained from a man aged 35 to 55 with urothelial cancer.

This rearrangement joins TRBV5-6 to TRBJ2-1; TRBD1 aligns across 9 bases. V lost 5 bases to trimming and J lost 10 bases; unmatched junction nucleotides: 7. Germline V gene lookup returns CDR1 SGHDT and CDR2 YYEEEE. The CDR3 extends over 13 amino acids. CDR3 DNA sequence: TGTGCCAGCAGACGGACAGGGGCCCGGGAGCAGTTCTTC. This gives the protein CASRRTGAREQFF.

V and J are TRBV5-1 and TRBJ2-1, with TRBD2 as a possible D gene (6 bases). Per germline, CDR1 SGHRS and CDR2 YFSETQ. V lost 1 base to trimming and J lost 5 bases, with 7 bases between them. The CDR3 has 13 residues. The CDR3: CASSLPSDNEQFF. The CDR3 bases are TGCGCCAGCAGCTTGCCTAGCGACAATGAGCAGTTCTTC.

This chain's CDR3 is CASSFYGATNQPQHF. The CDR3 nucleotides read TGTGCCAGCAGCTTTTATGGGGCGACTAATCAGCCCCAGCATTTT. This chain links TRBV5-8 with TRBJ1-5, with D possibly TRBD1 on 5 matching bases. V was cut by 2 bases and J by 4 bases, with 13 bases left in between. The germline gives CDR1 SGHTS, CDR2 YDEGEE. This CDR3 contains 15 residues. The whole variable domain, remainder taken from reference TRBV5-8 and TRBJ1-5, is EAGVTQSPTHLIKTRGQQATLRCSPISGHTSVYWYQQALGLGLQFLLWYDEGEERNRGNFPPRFSGRQFPNYSSELNVNALELEDSALYLCASSFYGATNQPQHFGDGTRLSIL.

V is TRBV30 and J is TRBJ2-7, with a tentative D call TRBD2 (6 bases). This CDR3 spans 14 amino acids. V lost 3 bases and J lost 0, with 12 bases in between. Germline CDR1 reads GTSNPN; CDR2 reads SVGIG (reference sequence). The CDR3, as DNA: TGTGCCTGGAGGGCGGGGCTCAGCTCCTACGAGCAGTACTTC. Protein product: CAWRAGLSSYEQYF. The whole variable domain, filled in from reference TRBV30 and TRBJ2-7, reads SQTIHQWPATLVQPVGSPLSLECTVEGTSNPNLYWYRQAAGRGLQLLFYSVGIGQISSEVPQNLSASRPQDRQFILSSKKLLLSDSGFYLCAWRAGLSSYEQYFGPGTRLTVT.

The chain uses TRBV6-5 and TRBJ2-2, with D unresolved. From germline, CDR1 is MNHEY and CDR2 SVGAGI. The V and J ends lost 0 bases and 12 bases respectively, with 11 bases between them. This CDR3 region has 13 residues. CDR3 DNA: TGTGCCAGCAGTTACTCGAAGAGAGAGAAGCTGTTTTTT. This encodes CASSYSKREKLFF.

The rearrangement uses TRBV19 and TRBJ2-5; a possible D gene is TRBD2 (5 bases). Germline V lookup: CDR1 LNHDA, CDR2 SQIVND (reference sequence). The CDR3 is 12 amino acids. Trimming pared 8 bases from V and 4 bases from J, leaving 11 bases between. CDR3 nucleotides: TGTGCCAGTTCCGAGGGCGTAGAGACCCAGTACTTC. Translating gives CASSEGVETQYF.

This chain links TRBV6-1 with TRBJ2-1; 9 bases are a match to TRBD1. There are 15 residues in the CDR3. CDR1 and CDR2 from the germline V gene are MNHNS and SASEGT. The trim removed 6 bases at V and 1 base at J, leaving 4 bases unmatched. The CDR3 DNA reads TGTGCCAGCAGAAGGACAGGGGCTTCCTACAATGAGCAGTTCTTC. Its translation: CASRRTGASYNEQFF.

CDR3 protein: CASSYSNSYYEQYF. CDR3 bases: TGTGCCAGCAGTTACTCTAACAGTTACTACGAGCAGTACTTC. The chain has TRBV6-5 and TRBJ2-7, with no clear D. Germline CDR1 MNHEY, CDR2 SVGAGI. The CDR3 loop spans 14 amino acids. Trimming pared 0 bases from V and 3 bases from J, leaving 9 bases between.

This clone was seen once. V usage is TRBV19 and J usage is TRBJ2-5; D might be TRBD2 (7 bases). Germline CDR1 reads LNHDA; CDR2 reads SQIVND (reference sequence). V was pared by 10 bases and J by 4 bases, with 16 bases between. The CDR3 loop spans 13 amino acids. For the CDR3, the DNA is TGTGCCACGGAGGGGGGGGAGGGAGAGACCCAGTACTTC. It specifies CATEGGEGETQYF.

The chain joins TRBV6-5 to TRBJ1-3; a possible D gene is TRBD1 (5 bases). Germline CDR1 reads MNHEY; CDR2 reads SVGAGI. Trimming took 2 bases from V and 0 from J, leaving 5 bases between them. This CDR3 region has 14 residues. The chain's CDR3 is CASSYRGSGNTIYF. CDR3 DNA: TGTGCCAGCAGTTACAGGGGCTCTGGAAACACCATATATTTT.

J is TRBJ2-1 and V is TRBV5-4; 9 bases are a match to TRBD2. CDR1 and CDR2 from the germline V gene are SGHNT and YYREEE (reference sequence). The CDR3 spans 18 residues. Trimming took 1 base from V and 9 from J; bases not matched to a gene: 17. Written as DNA, the CDR3 is TGTGCCAGCAGCTTGAGTTCTAGCGGGATTACTAGGGATAGTGAGCAGTTCTTC. Residues: CASSLSSSGITRDSEQFF.

J is TRBJ2-5 and V is TRBV5-1; the match to TRBD1 covers 7 bases. V lost 1 base, J lost 4 bases, and 4 bases stayed unmatched. CDR3 size: 14 residues. In germline, CDR1 is SGHRS, CDR2 YFSETQ. CDR3 amino acids: CASSLTGERETQYF. CDR3 nucleotide sequence: TGCGCCAGCAGCTTGACAGGGGAACGAGAGACCCAGTACTTC.

The gene calls are TRBV25-1 and TRBJ2-3; 9 bases line up with TRBD1. The CDR3 is 15 residues long. V lost 8 bases, J lost 3 bases, and 9 bases stayed unmatched. Germline CDR1 is MGHDK and CDR2 is SYGVNS. This CDR3 is CASGWTGAGTDTQYF. The CDR3, as DNA: TGTGCCAGCGGTTGGACAGGGGCCGGAACAGATACGCAGTATTTT.

This clone was counted only a few times. The V call is TRBV14, the J call TRBJ2-7; TRBD1 might be the D (5 bases). This CDR3 is built from 14 residues. The germline V and J ends were trimmed by 4 bases and 0 bases, with 10 bases remaining between them. Germline V gene sequence: CDR1 SGHDN, CDR2 FVKESK. The CDR3 sequence is CASSRNRNSYEQYF. The CDR3 nucleotides are TGTGCCAGCAGCCGGAACAGGAACTCCTACGAGCAGTACTTC.